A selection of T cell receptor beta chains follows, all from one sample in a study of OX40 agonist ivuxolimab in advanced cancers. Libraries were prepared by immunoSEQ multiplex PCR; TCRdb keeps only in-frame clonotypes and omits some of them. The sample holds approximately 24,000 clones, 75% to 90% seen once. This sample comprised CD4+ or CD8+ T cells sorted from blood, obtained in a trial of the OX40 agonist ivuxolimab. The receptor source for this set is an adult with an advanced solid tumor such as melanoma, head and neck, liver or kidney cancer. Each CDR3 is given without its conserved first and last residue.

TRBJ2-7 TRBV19 ASSRTLGLAGSYEQY
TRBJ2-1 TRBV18 ASSPPISGSNEQF
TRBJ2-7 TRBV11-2 ASSLLGYSYEQY
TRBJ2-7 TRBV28 ASSLSSGEQY
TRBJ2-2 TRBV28 ASSPTFRKPSGQPPGELF
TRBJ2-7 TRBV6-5 ASSYSIYTTYEQY
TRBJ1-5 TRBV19 ASSIPRGHGQPQH
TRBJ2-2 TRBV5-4 ASSFSATGETGELF
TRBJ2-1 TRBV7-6 ASSLGLASLKF
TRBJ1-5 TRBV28 ASSIGGVNQPQH
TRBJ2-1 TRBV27 ASSLYNEQF
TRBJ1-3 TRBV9 ASSGAGDSGNTIY
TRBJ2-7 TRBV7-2 ASSLARAGGSYEQY
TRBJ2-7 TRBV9 ASGGSSYEQY
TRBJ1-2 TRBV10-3 AISEGGGTLTYYRANYGYT
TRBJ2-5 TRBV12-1 ASSCTTSGKAGTQY
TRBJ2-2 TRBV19 ASSNWTGQNTGELF
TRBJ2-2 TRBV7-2 ASSPNLATTRGGELF
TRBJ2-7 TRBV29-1 SVEVANHYEQY
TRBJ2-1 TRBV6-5 ASRGLAYNEQF
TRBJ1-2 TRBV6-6 ASSYSRETYGYT
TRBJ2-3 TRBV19 ASSILGIGTDTQY
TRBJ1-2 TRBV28 ASSFSDGYT
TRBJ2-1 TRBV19 ASSITSGRGNEQF
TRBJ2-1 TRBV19 ACTLSGGSSYNEQF
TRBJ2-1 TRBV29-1 SVDAGPSYNEQF
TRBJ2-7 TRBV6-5 ASRSYEQY
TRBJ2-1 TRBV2 ASSDGGYNEQF
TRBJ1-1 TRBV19 ASSIGGIAEAF
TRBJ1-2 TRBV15 ATSKNRGQNYGYT
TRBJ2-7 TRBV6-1 ASSEDLRDFATPGWGEQY
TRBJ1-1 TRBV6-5 ASSYSTEAF
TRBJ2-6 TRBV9 ASSFSPRDAGANVLT
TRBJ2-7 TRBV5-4 ASSLSSDYSYEQY
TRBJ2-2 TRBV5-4 ASSLGDRANTGELF
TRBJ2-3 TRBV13 ASSPGGAGVVLGTDTQY
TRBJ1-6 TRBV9 ASSVESSGERGSPLH
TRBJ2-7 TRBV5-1 ASTAGGADEQY
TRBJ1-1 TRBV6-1 ASSYSEAF
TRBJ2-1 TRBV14 ASSQTGGVEF
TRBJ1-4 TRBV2 ASSEGSEKLF
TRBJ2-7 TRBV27 ASSPYPDRVGYEQY
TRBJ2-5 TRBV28 ASSLNRGPETQY
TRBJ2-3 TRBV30 AWSRGLTDTQY
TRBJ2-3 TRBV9 ASSLLAGGNTDTQY
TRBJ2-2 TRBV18 ASSPYMSTGELF
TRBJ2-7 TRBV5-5 ASSLAWTDRHEQY
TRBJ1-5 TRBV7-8 ASSLGQDVLTTNQPQH
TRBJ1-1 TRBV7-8 ASSLFPSNWAEAF